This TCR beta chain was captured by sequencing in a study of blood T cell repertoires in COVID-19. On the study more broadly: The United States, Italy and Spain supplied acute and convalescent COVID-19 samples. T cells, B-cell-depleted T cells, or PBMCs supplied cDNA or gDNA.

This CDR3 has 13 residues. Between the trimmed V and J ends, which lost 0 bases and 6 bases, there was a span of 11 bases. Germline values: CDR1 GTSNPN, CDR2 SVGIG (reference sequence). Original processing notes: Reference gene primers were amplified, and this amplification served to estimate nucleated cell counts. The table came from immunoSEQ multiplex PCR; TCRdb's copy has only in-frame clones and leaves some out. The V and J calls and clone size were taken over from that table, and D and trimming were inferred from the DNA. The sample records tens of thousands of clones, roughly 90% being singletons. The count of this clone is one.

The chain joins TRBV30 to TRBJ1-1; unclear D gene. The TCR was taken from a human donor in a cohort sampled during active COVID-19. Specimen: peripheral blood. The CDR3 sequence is CAWSVAGGSEAFF. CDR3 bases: TGTGCCTGGAGTGTGGCAGGTGGGTCTGAAGCTTTCTTT. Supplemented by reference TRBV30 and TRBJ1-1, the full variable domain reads SQTIHQWPATLVQPVGSPLSLECTVEGTSNPNLYWYRQAAGRGLQLLFYSVGIGQISSEVPQNLSASRPQDRQFILSSKKLLLSDSGFYLCAWSVAGGSEAFFGQGTRLTVV.